This TCR beta chain appears in the sequencing data of a study of cytomegalovirus exposure and HLA in healthy donors. Regarding the study as a whole: In a later analysis, most CMV-associated TCR beta chains appeared HLA-restricted.

Concerning this clone: Its antigen is undetermined. One junction end does not reproduce the germline sequence, and a read error may be involved.

CDR1 is SGHAT, CDR2 FQNNGV, per germline. This CDR3 has 16 amino acids. Researchers ran the PCR with 60 Vbeta and 13 Jbeta primers. Profiled with immunoSEQ multiplex PCR; TCRdb holds only in-frame clones, not every one. The sample comprises roughly 200,000 clones, over 70% of which are singletons, and roughly 3.6% rests with the top ten. Sample: PBMCs. V usage is TRBV11-2 and J usage is TRBJ2-6, with D tentatively TRBD1 (6 bases). This receptor was taken from a woman aged 55-69 years in good health and CMV-seropositive. In nucleotides, the CDR3 is TGTGCCAGCAGCTTTACAGGGCCCTCTGGGGCCAACGGCCTGACTTTC. It codes for CASSFTGPSGANGLTF.